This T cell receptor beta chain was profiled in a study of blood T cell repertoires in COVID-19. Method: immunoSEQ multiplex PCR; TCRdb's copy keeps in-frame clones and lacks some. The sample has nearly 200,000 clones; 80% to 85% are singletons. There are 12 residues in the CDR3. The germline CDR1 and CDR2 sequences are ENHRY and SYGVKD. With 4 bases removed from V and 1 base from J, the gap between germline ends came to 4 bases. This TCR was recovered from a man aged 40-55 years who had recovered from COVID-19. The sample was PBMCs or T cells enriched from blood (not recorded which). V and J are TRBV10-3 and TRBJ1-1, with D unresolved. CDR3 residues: CAISGQNTEAFF. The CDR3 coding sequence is TGTGCCATCAGTGGGCAGAACACTGAAGCTTTCTTT.